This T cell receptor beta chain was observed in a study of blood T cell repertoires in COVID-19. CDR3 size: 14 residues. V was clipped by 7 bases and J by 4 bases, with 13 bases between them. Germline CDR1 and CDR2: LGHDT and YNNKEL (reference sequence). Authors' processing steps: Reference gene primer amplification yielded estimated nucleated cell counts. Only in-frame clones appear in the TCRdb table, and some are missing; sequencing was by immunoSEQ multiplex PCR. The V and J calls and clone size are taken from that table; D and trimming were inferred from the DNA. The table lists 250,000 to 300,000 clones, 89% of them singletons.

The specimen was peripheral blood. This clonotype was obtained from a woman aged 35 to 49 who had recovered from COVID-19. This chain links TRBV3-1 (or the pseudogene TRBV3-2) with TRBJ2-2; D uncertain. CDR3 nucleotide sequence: TGTGCCAGCACAAGTAGTTCCCTCACCGGGGAGCTGTTTTTT. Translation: CASTSSSLTGELFF.